This entry features one T cell receptor (beta chain) sequence. Its antigen remains unidentified. Clones were sequenced by immunoSEQ multiplex PCR, and TCRdb holds only the in-frame ones, with some missing. The sample lists over 150,000 clones, roughly nine tenths seen once, with about 2.8% in the top ten. This CDR3 is built from 15 residues. Germline loops: CDR1 SGHRS, CDR2 YFSETQ. Trimming shortened V by 0 bases and J by 2 bases, and 9 bases separated the two germline ends. These data belong to a study of T cell responses to AZD1222 COVID-19 vaccine. Whole-study results and caveats: With dominance at 160-218 and 743-854, vaccine-associated CD4 TCRs spanned spike.

The sequences come from peripheral blood, collected on day 0 of AZD1222 vaccination. This sequence joins TRBV5-1 and TRBJ1-5; D possibly corresponds to TRBD1 (5 bases). The clonotype was recovered from an adult in good health. The CDR3 spells CASSLDGGGNQPQHF. DNA for the CDR3: TGCGCCAGCAGCTTGGACGGGGGTGGCAATCAGCCCCAGCATTTT.